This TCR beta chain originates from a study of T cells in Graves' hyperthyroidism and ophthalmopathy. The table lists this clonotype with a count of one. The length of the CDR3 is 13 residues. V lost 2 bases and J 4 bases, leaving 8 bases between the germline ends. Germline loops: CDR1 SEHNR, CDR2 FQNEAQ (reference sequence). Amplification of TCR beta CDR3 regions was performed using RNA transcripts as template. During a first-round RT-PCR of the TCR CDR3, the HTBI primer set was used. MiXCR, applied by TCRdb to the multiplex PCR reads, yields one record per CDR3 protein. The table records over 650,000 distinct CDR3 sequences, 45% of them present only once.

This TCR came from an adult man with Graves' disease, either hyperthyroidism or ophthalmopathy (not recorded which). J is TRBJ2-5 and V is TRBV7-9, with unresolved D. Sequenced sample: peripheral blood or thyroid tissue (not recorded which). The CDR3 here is CASSLLWAETQYF. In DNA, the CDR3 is TGTGCCAGCAGCTTATTATGGGCAGAGACCCAGTACTTC.